Presented here are 5 T cell receptor beta chains from one specimen sequenced in a study of cytomegalovirus exposure and HLA in healthy donors. Researchers ran the PCR with 60 Vbeta and 13 Jbeta primers. The assay was immunoSEQ multiplex PCR, and TCRdb's table has in-frame clones only and misses some. The sample shows roughly 150,000 clones, around two thirds of them seen only once. The sample taken for sequencing was PBMCs. The receptors were gathered from a young man in good health and CMV-seropositive.

In this sample, this clone turned up a few times. The chain has TRBV4-2 and TRBJ1-1; the match to TRBD1 covers 8 bases. V gave up 4 bases and J gave up 1 base; unmatched junction bases: 5. Germline V gene sequence: CDR1 LGHNA, CDR2 YNFKEQ. There are 15 residues in the CDR3. DNA for the CDR3: TGTGCCAGCAGCCGCCAAGACAGGGGGAACACTGAAGCTTTCTTT. It encodes CASSRQDRGNTEAFF.

The CDR3 nucleotides are TGCGCCAGCGGGCCACAGGGGGCGAACACCGGGGAGCTGTTTTTT. The encoded protein is CASGPQGANTGELFF. This chain joins TRBV10-1 and TRBJ2-2; 8 positions agree with TRBD1. This CDR3 has 15 amino acids. Germline V gene sequence: CDR1 WNHNN, CDR2 SYGVQD (reference sequence). V shed 8 bases and J 0 bases; nucleotides not matched to a gene: 5.

The V call is TRBV11-2, the J call TRBJ2-5; D remains ambiguous. The CDR3 has 12 amino acids. Trimming took 4 bases from V and 5 from J, leaving 8 bases between them. CDR1 SGHAT and CDR2 FQNNGV come from the germline V gene. The CDR3 loop is CASSSGTETQYF. DNA of the CDR3: TGTGCCAGCAGCTCCGGTACGGAGACCCAGTACTTC.

The J gene is TRBJ1-2, the V gene TRBV7-9; possibly TRBD1 for D (5 bases). From germline, CDR1 is SEHNR and CDR2 FQNEAQ (reference sequence). The CDR3 is 14 residues long. Trimming took off 4 bases at V and 3 bases at J, with 12 bases between the two ends. The CDR3 region has the DNA TGTGCCAGCAGCTACCTCGGGGGTGACTATGGCTACACCTTC. Amino acids: CASSYLGGDYGYTF. The full variable domain, in which reference TRBV7-9 and TRBJ1-2 provide the parts outside the CDR3, is DTGVSQNPRHKITKRGQNVTFRCDPISEHNRLYWYRQTLGQGPEFLTYFQNEAQLEKSRLLSDRFSAERPKGSFSTLEIQRTEQGDSAMYLCASSYLGGDYGYTFGSGTRLTVV.

Only a few counts were recorded for this clone. The V and J genes are TRBV11-2 and TRBJ2-5, with 9 bases aligning to TRBD1. The CDR3 totals 15 residues. The trim removed 6 bases at V and 5 bases at J, leaving 10 bases unmatched. The germline V gene has CDR1 SGHAT and CDR2 FQNNGV. CDR3 in DNA: TGTGCCAGCAGGACGGGACAGGGCCTGGCGGAGACCCAGTACTTC. It codes for CASRTGQGLAETQYF.